This T cell receptor (beta chain) emerged from a study of cytomegalovirus exposure and HLA in healthy donors. Germline CDR1 LGHNA, CDR2 YSLEER. V lost 3 bases to trimming and J lost 11 bases; unmatched junction nucleotides: 21. There are 18 residues in the CDR3. PCR primers comprised 60 Vbeta and 13 Jbeta primers. Assay: immunoSEQ multiplex PCR; the TCRdb copy retains only in-frame clones and omits some. Here the sample spans approximately 190,000 clones, roughly 80% being singletons. Notes on the study in general: Investigators reported 164 TCR beta chains as tied to cytomegalovirus. Later examination showed HLA-associated TCR beta chains had greater clonal expansion than equally common others.

Of note for this clone: Its target is not known.

V and J are TRBV4-3 and TRBJ2-1, with 8 bases fitting TRBD2. This TCR was sampled from a young woman in good health and CMV-seronegative. Sequencing was carried out using PBMCs. CDR3 loop: CASSHQEAGTSDIPKQFF. The DNA of the CDR3 is TGCGCCAGCAGCCACCAAGAGGCCGGGACTAGTGATATACCCAAGCAGTTCTTC.